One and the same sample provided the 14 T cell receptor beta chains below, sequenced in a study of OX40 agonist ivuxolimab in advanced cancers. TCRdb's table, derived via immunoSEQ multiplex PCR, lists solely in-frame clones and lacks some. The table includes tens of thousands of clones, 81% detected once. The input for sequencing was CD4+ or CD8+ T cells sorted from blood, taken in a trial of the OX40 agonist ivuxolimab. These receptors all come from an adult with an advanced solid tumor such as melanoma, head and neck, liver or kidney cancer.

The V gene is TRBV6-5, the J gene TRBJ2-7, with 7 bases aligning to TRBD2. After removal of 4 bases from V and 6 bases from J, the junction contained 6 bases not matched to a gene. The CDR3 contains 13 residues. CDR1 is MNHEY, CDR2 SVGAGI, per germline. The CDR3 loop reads CASSFREGSEQYF. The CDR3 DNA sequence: TGTGCCAGCAGTTTTAGGGAGGGTAGCGAGCAGTACTTC.

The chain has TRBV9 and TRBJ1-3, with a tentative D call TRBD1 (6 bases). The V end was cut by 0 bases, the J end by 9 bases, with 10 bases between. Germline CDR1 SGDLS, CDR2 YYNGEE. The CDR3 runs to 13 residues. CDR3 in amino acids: CASSVGGAGTIYF. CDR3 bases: TGTGCCAGCAGCGTAGGGGGGGCAGGCACCATATATTTT.

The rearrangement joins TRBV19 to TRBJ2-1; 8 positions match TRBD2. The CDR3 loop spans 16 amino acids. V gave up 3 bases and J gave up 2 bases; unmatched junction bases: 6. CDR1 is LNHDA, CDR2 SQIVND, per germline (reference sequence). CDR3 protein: CASSISGRATYNEQFF. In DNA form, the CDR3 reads TGTGCCAGTAGTATCTCCGGGAGGGCCACCTACAATGAGCAGTTCTTC.

The CDR3 loop is CASSLRRGPAYEQYF. The CDR3 DNA reads TGTGCCAGTAGCCTCCGAAGGGGCCCAGCCTACGAGCAGTACTTC. V gene TRBV19 combines with J gene TRBJ2-7; a weak D match, TRBD1 (5 bases). With 6 bases removed from V and 2 bases from J, the gap between germline ends came to 17 bases. In germline, CDR1 is LNHDA, CDR2 SQIVND (reference sequence). The CDR3 spans 15 residues.

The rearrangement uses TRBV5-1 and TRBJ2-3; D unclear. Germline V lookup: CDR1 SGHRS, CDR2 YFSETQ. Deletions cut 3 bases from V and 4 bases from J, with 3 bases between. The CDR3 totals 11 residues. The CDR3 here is CASSSADTQYF. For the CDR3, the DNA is TGCGCCAGCAGCTCCGCAGATACGCAGTATTTT.

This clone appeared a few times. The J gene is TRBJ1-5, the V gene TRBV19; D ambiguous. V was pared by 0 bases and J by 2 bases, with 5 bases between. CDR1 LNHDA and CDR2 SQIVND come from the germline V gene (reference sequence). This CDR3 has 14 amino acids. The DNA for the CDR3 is TGTGCCAGTAGTATAGATGGTGGCAATCAGCCCCAGCATTTT. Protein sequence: CASSIDGGNQPQHF. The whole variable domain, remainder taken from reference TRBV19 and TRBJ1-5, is DGGITQSPKYLFRKEGQNVTLSCEQNLNHDAMYWYRQDPGQGLRLIYYSQIVNDFQKGDIAEGYSVSREKKESFPLTVTSAQKNPTAFYLCASSIDGGNQPQHFGDGTRLSIL.

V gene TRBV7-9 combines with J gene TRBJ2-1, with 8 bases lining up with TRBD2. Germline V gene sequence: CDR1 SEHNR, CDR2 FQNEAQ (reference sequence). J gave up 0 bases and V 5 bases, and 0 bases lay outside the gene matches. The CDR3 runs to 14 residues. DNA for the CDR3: TGTGCCAGCAGCGCGGGGGGCTCCTACAATGAGCAGTTCTTC. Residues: CASSAGGSYNEQFF.

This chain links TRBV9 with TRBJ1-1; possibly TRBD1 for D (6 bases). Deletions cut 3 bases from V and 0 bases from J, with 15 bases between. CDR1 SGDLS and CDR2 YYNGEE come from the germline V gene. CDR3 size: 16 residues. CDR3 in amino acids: CASSAGTHNMNTEAFF. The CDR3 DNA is TGTGCCAGCAGCGCCGGGACACATAACATGAACACTGAAGCTTTCTTT.

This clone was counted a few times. The CDR3 nucleotides read TGTGCCAGCAGCTTACACAATGAGCAGTTCTTC. Translated: CASSLHNEQFF. The genes are TRBV11-2 and TRBJ2-1; D gene ambiguous. The CDR3 sequence is 11 residues long. The germline V gene encodes CDR1 SGHAT and CDR2 FQNNGV. With 2 bases removed from V and 5 bases from J, the gap between germline ends came to 1 base.

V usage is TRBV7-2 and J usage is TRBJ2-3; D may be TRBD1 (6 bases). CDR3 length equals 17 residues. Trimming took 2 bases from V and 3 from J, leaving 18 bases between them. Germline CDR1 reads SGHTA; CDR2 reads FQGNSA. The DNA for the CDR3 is TGTGCCAGCAGCTTATGGCCGCAGGGGCTGAGTACAGATACGCAGTATTTT. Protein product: CASSLWPQGLSTDTQYF.

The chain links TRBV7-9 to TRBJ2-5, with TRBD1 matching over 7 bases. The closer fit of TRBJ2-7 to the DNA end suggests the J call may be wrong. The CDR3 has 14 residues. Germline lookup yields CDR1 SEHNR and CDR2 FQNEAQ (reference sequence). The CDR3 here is CASSRRDSSYEQYF. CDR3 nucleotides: TGTGCCAGCAGCCGCCGGGACAGCTCCTACGAGCAGTACTTC.

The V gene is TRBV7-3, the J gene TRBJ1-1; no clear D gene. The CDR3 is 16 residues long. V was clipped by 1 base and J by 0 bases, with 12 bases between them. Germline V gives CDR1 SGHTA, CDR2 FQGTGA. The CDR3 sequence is CASSLRASPLNTEAFF. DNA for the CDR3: TGTGCCAGCAGCTTAAGGGCCAGTCCCTTGAACACTGAAGCTTTCTTT.

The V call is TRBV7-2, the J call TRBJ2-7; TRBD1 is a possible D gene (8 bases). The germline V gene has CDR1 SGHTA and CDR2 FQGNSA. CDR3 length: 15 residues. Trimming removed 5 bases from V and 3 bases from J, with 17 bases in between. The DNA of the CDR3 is TGTGCCAGCAGCCAGGACAGGGAGGGATTCTACGAGCAGTACTTC. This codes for CASSQDREGFYEQYF.

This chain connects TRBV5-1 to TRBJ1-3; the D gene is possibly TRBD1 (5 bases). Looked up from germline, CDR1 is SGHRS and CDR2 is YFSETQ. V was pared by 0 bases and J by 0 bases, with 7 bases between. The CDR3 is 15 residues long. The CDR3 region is CASSLGQNSGNTIYF. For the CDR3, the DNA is TGCGCCAGCAGCTTGGGACAGAACTCTGGAAACACCATATATTTT.